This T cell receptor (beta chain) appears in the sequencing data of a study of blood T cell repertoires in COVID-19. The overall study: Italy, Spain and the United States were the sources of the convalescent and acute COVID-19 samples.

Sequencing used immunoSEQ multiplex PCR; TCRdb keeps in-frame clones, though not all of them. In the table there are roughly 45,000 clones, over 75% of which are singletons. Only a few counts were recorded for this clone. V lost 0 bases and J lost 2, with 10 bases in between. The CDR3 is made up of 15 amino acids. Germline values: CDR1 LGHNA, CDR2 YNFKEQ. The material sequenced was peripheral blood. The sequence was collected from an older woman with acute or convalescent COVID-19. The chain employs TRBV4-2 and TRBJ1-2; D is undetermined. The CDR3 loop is CASSQERVGNYGYTF. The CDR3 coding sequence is TGTGCCAGCAGCCAAGAGAGGGTGGGAAACTATGGCTACACCTTC.